The following is a T cell receptor beta chain sequence with its context. Antigen specificity is unknown. This record comes from a study of vaccination effects on CD4 cells after COVID-19. Turning to the study itself: Before sequencing, viral peptide pools were used by the ViraFEST assay to expand antigen-specific CD4+ T cells. Cultures used 1.5 million to 2 million PBMC per well, 7.5 to 10 IU/ml IL-2 and approximately 10 ug/ml peptides. Findings and caveats of the study: Cross-reaction with common cold coronaviruses was seen in only 1 of 255 vaccine-induced clones from healthy vaccinees.

The culture ran for under eleven days, and then CD4+ T cells were isolated. Of the BNT162b2 and mRNA-1273 vaccines, participants received two doses of one or the other. Previously uninfected by SARS-CoV-2, the vaccine recipients also showed negative nucleocapsid antibodies. Here immunoSEQ multiplex PCR was the method, and the copy in TCRdb shows in-frame clones only, minus some. The sample lists 40,000 to 50,000 clones, around 70% seen once, with roughly a tenth in the top ten. The CDR3 runs 15 residues. V lost 4 bases to trimming and J lost 2 bases, with 9 bases between them. Germline values: CDR1 SNHLY, CDR2 FYNNEI.

The rearrangement uses TRBV2 and TRBJ2-6, with no clear D. Sequenced here: CD4+ T cells from PBMCs cultured without peptide, sampled after COVID-19 vaccination. The TCR sequence derives from a human donor who received a COVID-19 vaccine. CDR3 sequence reads: CASSADVAGANVLTF. CDR3 nucleotide sequence: TGTGCCAGCAGTGCGGACGTTGCTGGGGCCAACGTCCTGACTTTC.